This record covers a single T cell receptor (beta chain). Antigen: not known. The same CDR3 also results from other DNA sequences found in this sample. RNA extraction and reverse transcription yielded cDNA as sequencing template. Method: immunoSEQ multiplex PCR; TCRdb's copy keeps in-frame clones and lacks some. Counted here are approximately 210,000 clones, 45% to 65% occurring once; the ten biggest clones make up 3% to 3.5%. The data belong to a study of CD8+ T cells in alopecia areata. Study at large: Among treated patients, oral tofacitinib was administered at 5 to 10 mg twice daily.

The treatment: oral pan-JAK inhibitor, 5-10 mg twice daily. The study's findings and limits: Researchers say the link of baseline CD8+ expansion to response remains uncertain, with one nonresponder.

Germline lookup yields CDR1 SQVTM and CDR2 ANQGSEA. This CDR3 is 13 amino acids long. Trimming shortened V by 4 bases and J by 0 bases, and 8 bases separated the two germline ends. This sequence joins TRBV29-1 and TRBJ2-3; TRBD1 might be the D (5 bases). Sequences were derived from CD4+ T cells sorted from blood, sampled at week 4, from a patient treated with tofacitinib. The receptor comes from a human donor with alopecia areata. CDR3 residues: CSVGGRSTDTQYF. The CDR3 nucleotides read TGCAGCGTTGGGGGCCGGAGCACAGATACGCAGTATTTT.